These 4 T cell receptor beta chains were sequenced from one sample in a study of CD8 T cells in Susac syndrome (dated by TCRdb to the late 2010s). The receptor library was made with the immunoSEQ multiplex PCR assay. RNA was extracted using the RNeasy kit, and roughly 0.45 to 1 microgram was reverse transcribed with random hexamers. TCRdb took the public reads, trimmed them with fastp at Q25, ran MiXCR for clone calling and kept in-frame beta chains. For every CDR3 protein sequence, its rows merge into one entry that carries the most common genes and DNA. The sample table shows 150,000 or so distinct CDR3 sequences, and about 93% are seen once. The ten largest clones represent more than 0.13% of the sample. The source material was CD4+ T cells from PBMCs. The source is a human donor in good health.

In this sample, this clonotype turned up once. The rearrangement joins TRBV5-1 to TRBJ1-2, with a weak D call TRBD1 (5 bases). CDR3 size: 16 residues. Trimming cost V 4 bases and J 2 bases, with 18 bases left between them. Per germline, CDR1 SGHRS and CDR2 YFSETQ. The CDR3 DNA follows: TGCGCCAGCAGCGGCGGCTTCGGACAACCCAACTATGGCTACACCTTC. Protein: CASSGGFGQPNYGYTF.

In DNA form, the CDR3 reads TGTGCCAGCTCAGCGGACAGCGGGTACTCTGAAGCTTTCTTT. Translating gives CASSADSGYSEAFF. V is TRBV18 and J is TRBJ1-1, with D possibly matching TRBD1 (6 bases). The germline V gene has CDR1 KGHSH and CDR2 LQKENI. V gave up 5 bases and J gave up 6 bases, with 16 bases separating them. The CDR3 totals 14 residues.

This sequence joins TRBV5-1 and TRBJ2-2; no definite D call. Trimming pared 6 bases from V and 4 bases from J, leaving 19 bases between. This CDR3 is 16 amino acids long. The V gene's germline CDR1 is SGHRS and CDR2 YFSETQ. CDR3 residues: CASTARERRVTGELFF. The CDR3 nucleotides read TGCGCCAGCACCGCAAGAGAACGGCGAGTCACCGGGGAGCTGTTTTTT.

This clonotype was detected once. The CDR3 region is CASSLFPSGISSTDTQYF. CDR3 in DNA: TGTGCCAGCAGCTTGTTTCCGTCGGGAATTTCTAGCACAGATACGCAGTATTTT. The J gene is TRBJ2-3, the V gene TRBV5-4, with D possibly matching TRBD2 (5 bases). Germline CDR1 SGHNT, CDR2 YYREEE (reference sequence). The V end lost 1 base, the J end lost 0 bases, and 18 bases lay between the germline ends. The CDR3 runs 18 residues.